Presented here are 13 T cell receptor beta chains from one specimen sequenced in a study of shared clonotypes between healthy human individuals. Profiling relied on immunoSEQ multiplex PCR, and the TCRdb table lists in-frame clones only, not all of them. The profile shows about 2.4 million clones, about 92% of them singletons. Sequencing was done on a sample of naive CD4+ T cells sorted from blood. Specified subset: CD45RA+ positively selected. The receptors shown here come from a man between 18 and 35 years old in good health.

The chain links TRBV29-1 to TRBJ1-2; D is possibly TRBD1 (5 bases). Germline V gene lookup returns CDR1 SQVTM and CDR2 ANQGSEA. This CDR3 region has 18 residues. Trimming cost V 0 bases and J 6 bases, with 26 bases left between them. In nucleotides, the CDR3 is TGCAGCGTTGAAGAGGCTTGGACAAAGTCTCGGTTTTCTAATGGCTACACCTTC. Its translation is CSVEEAWTKSRFSNGYTF.

The CDR3 coding sequence is TGCGCGACAGCACCCGAGTTTCGGGGTGAGCAGTTCTTC. Its translation: CATAPEFRGEQFF. The chain has TRBV10-1 and TRBJ2-1; tentatively, D is TRBD1 or TRBD2 (5 bases each). Looked up from germline, CDR1 is WNHNN and CDR2 is SYGVQD (reference sequence). This CDR3 comprises 13 residues.

This clone appeared a few times. The chain has TRBV7-2 and TRBJ1-5; D is unresolved. The CDR3 spans 15 residues. Trimming took off 2 bases at V and 4 bases at J, with 12 bases between the two ends. From germline, CDR1 is SGHTA and CDR2 FQGNSA. The CDR3 is CASSLTGYGNQPQHF. The DNA for the CDR3 is TGTGCCAGCAGCTTAACTGGGTATGGGAATCAGCCCCAGCATTTT.

This chain links TRBV4-2 with TRBJ2-7; possible D gene TRBD2, 7 bases. The CDR3 spans 15 residues. CDR1 and CDR2 (germline): LGHNA, YNFKEQ. Deletions cut 0 bases from V and 2 bases from J, with 11 bases between. This CDR3 reads CASSQDWGGPYEQYF. In DNA, the CDR3 is TGTGCCAGCAGCCAAGATTGGGGGGGGCCCTACGAGCAGTACTTC.

This chain links TRBV19 with TRBJ1-5; unclear D gene. The CDR3 sequence is 13 residues long. The germline CDR1 and CDR2 sequences are LNHDA and SQIVND (reference sequence). Trimming stripped 8 bases from V and 0 bases from J, with 8 bases between. The CDR3 sequence is CASLAGSNQPQHF. The CDR3 bases are TGTGCCAGTCTTGCTGGTAGCAATCAGCCCCAGCATTTT.

About this clone itself: The limits of the CDR3 on the DNA are not certain, so only TCRdb's listed CDR3 is given. This chain links TRBV6-5 with TRBJ2-1. The CDR3 is 13 residues long, ends included. The germline V gene has CDR1 MNHEY and CDR2 SVGAGI. CDR3 region: CASSILDRNEQFF.

The chain combines TRBV12-5 with TRBJ1-3, with no clear D. Trimming stripped 1 base from V and 0 bases from J, with 7 bases between. CDR3 length: 15 amino acids. CDR1 and CDR2 (germline): LGHNT, FRNRAP. The CDR3 region is CASGLGPRSGNTIYF. The CDR3, as DNA: TGTGCTAGTGGTTTGGGGCCGCGCTCTGGAAACACCATATATTTT.

The rearrangement uses TRBV19 and TRBJ2-3, with D tentatively TRBD1 (6 bases). This CDR3 has 15 residues. CDR1 and CDR2 from the germline V gene are LNHDA and SQIVND (reference sequence). The V end was cut by 5 bases, the J end by 2 bases, with 14 bases between. CDR3 coding DNA: TGTGCCAGTAGTCCGGACAGTACCTACACAGATACGCAGTATTTT. It specifies CASSPDSTYTDTQYF.

The count of this clone is one. The same CDR3 can be traced to other DNA sequences in this sample. This chain connects TRBV5-1 to TRBJ2-5, with TRBD1 matching 8 bases. The germline CDR1 and CDR2 sequences are SGHRS and YFSETQ. This CDR3 spans 15 amino acids. J was trimmed by 2 bases and V by 0 bases; bases with no gene match: 3. The CDR3 reads CASSLGRGPQETQYF. The CDR3 nucleotides are TGCGCCAGCAGCTTGGGCAGGGGGCCTCAAGAGACCCAGTACTTC.

The chain is built from TRBV4-2 and TRBJ2-5, with D perhaps given as TRBD1 or TRBD2 (5 bases each). This CDR3 is 14 amino acids long. V gave up 0 bases and J gave up 5 bases, with 10 bases separating them. The germline V gene encodes CDR1 LGHNA and CDR2 YNFKEQ. Written as DNA, the CDR3 is TGTGCCAGCAGCCAAGACGGGGCCGGGGAGACCCAGTACTTC. This translates into CASSQDGAGETQYF.

V is TRBV10-3 and J is TRBJ1-4; weak D call: TRBD1 (6 bases). With 4 bases removed from V and 7 bases from J, the gap between germline ends came to 13 bases. Per the germline V gene, CDR1 is ENHRY and CDR2 is SYGVKD. The CDR3 covers 14 residues. The chain's CDR3 is CAISGGQTGEKLFF. The CDR3 nucleotides are TGTGCCATCAGTGGTGGACAGACGGGTGAAAAACTGTTTTTT.

J is TRBJ2-2 and V is TRBV9; TRBD2 agrees at 15 bases. V lost 2 bases, J lost 7 bases, and 6 bases stayed unmatched. CDR1 is SGDLS and CDR2 is YYNGEE in the germline V gene. The CDR3 sequence is 17 residues long. Written as DNA, the CDR3 is TGTGCCAGCAGCGTCGGACTAGCGGGAGGGCCCGGCGGGGAGCTGTTTTTT. This encodes CASSVGLAGGPGGELFF.

In its sample, this clone was seen once. The rearrangement uses TRBV7-9 and TRBJ2-7; unclear D gene. Germline CDR1 is SEHNR and CDR2 is FQNEAQ (reference sequence). This CDR3 contains 13 residues. Trimming shortened V by 4 bases and J by 0 bases, and 7 bases separated the two germline ends. The CDR3 spells CASSSINSYEQYF. CDR3 nucleotides: TGTGCCAGCAGCTCTATAAACTCCTACGAGCAGTACTTC.